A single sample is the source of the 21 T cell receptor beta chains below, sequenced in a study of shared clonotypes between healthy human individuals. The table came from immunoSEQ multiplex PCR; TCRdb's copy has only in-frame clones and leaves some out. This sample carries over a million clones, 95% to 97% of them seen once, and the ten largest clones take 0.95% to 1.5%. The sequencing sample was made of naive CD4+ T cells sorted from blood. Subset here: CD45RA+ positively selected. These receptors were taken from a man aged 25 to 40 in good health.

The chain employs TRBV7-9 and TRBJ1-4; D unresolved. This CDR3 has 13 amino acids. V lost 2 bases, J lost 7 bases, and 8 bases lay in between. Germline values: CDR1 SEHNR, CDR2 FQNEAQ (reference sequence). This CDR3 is CASSLKSGEKLFF. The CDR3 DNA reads TGTGCCAGCAGCTTAAAGTCGGGTGAAAAACTGTTTTTT.

The CDR3 bases are TGTGCCAGCAGCTTAGTCGACAGGGCTGAAGCTTTCTTT. Amino acids: CASSLVDRAEAFF. The chain employs TRBV13 and TRBJ1-1; 7 nucleotides align to TRBD1. Germline V gives CDR1 PRHDT, CDR2 FYEKMQ (reference sequence). V trimming: 1 base; J trimming: 6 bases; junction bases outside the gene matches: 2. CDR3 length: 13 amino acids.

CDR3 amino acids: CAISEAVREGSEQFF. For the CDR3, the DNA is TGTGCCATCAGTGAGGCCGTGCGGGAGGGTAGTGAGCAGTTCTTC. The V call is TRBV10-3, the J call TRBJ2-1, with TRBD2 matching 9 bases. CDR1 and CDR2 (germline): ENHRY, SYGVKD. CDR3 length: 15 amino acids. With 2 bases clipped from V and 9 bases from J, the junction kept 8 bases outside the gene matches.

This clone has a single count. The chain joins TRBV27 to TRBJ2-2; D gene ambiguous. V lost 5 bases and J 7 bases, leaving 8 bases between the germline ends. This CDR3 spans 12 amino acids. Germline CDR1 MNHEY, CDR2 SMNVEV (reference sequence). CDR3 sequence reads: CASSQTYGELFF. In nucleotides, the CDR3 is TGTGCCAGCAGTCAAACTTACGGGGAGCTGTTTTTT.

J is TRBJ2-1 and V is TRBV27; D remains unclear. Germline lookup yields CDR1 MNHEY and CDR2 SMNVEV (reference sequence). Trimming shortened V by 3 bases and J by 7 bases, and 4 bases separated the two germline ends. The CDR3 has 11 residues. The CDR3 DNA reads TGTGCCAGCAGTTTTCGGAATGAGCAGTTCTTC. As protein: CASSFRNEQFF.

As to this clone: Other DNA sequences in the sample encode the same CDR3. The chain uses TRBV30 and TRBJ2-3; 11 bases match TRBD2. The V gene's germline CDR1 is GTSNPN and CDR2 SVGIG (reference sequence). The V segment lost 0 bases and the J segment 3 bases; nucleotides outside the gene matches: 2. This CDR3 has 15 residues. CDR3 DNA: TGTGCCTGGAGTGTGCTAGCGGGAGGTACAGATACGCAGTATTTT. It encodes CAWSVLAGGTDTQYF.

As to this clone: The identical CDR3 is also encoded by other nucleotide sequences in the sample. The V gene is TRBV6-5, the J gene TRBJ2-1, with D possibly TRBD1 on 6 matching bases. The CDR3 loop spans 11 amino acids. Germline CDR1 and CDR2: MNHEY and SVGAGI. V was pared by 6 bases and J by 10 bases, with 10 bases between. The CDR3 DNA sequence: TGTGCCAGCAGCTATAGGGGGGAGCAGTTCTTC. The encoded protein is CASSYRGEQFF.

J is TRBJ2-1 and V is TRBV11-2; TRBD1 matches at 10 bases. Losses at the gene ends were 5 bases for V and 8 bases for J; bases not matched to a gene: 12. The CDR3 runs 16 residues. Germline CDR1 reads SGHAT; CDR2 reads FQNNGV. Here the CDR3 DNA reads TGTGCCAGCAGCCTCAGACAGGGGGCCGGAGGGGATGAGCAGTTCTTC. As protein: CASSLRQGAGGDEQFF.

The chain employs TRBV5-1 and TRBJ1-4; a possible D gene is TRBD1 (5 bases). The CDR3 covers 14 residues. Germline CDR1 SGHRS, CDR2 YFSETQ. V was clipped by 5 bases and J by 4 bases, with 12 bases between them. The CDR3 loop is CASRPGPGNEKLFF. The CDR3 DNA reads TGCGCCAGCAGACCGGGACCCGGTAATGAAAAACTGTTTTTT. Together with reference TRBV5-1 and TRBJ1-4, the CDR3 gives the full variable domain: KAGVTQTPRYLIKTRGQQVTLSCSPISGHRSVSWYQQTPGQGLQFLFEYFSETQRNKGNFPGRFSGRQFSNSRSEMNVSTLELGDSALYLCASRPGPGNEKLFFGSGTQLSVL.

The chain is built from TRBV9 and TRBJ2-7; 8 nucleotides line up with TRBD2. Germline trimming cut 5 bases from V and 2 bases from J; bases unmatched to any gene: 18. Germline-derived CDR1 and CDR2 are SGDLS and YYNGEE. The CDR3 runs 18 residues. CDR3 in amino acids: CASRLYVPRGGEPYEQYF. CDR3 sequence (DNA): TGTGCCAGCAGGCTGTATGTCCCCCGGGGGGGAGAACCCTACGAGCAGTACTTC.

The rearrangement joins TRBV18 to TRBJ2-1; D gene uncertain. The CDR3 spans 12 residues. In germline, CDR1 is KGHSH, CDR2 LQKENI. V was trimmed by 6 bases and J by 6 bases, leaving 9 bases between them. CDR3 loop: CASSLNPNEQFF. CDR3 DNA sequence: TGTGCCAGCTCCCTGAACCCCAATGAGCAGTTCTTC.

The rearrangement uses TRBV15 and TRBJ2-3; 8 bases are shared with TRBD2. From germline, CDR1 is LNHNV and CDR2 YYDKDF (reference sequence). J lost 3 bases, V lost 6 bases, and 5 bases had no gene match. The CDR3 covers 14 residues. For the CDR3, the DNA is TGTGCCACCAGTGAGACTAGCGTTACAGATACGCAGTATTTT. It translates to CATSETSVTDTQYF. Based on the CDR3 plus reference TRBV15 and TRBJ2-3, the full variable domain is DAMVIQNPRYQVTQFGKPVTLSCSQTLNHNVMYWYQQKSSQAPKLLFHYYDKDFNNEADTPDNFQSRRPNTSFCFLDIRSPGLGDTAMYLCATSETSVTDTQYFGPGTRLTVL.

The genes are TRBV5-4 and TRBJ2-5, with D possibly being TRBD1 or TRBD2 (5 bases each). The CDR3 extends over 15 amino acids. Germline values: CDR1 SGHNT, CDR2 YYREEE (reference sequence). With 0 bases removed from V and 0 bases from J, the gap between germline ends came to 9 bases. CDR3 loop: CASSLVGEHQETQYF. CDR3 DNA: TGTGCCAGCAGCTTGGTGGGGGAACACCAAGAGACCCAGTACTTC.

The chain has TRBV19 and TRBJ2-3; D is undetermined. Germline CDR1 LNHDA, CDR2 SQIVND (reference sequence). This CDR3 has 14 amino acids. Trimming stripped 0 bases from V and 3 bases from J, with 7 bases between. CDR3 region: CASSIDLQTDTQYF. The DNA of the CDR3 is TGTGCCAGTAGTATAGACCTGCAAACAGATACGCAGTATTTT.

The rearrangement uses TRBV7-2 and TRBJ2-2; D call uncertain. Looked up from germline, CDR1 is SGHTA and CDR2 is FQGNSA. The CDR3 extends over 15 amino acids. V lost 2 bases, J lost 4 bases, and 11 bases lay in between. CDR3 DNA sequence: TGTGCCAGCAGCTTACAACAGCCGCTCACCGGGGAGCTGTTTTTT. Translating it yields CASSLQQPLTGELFF.

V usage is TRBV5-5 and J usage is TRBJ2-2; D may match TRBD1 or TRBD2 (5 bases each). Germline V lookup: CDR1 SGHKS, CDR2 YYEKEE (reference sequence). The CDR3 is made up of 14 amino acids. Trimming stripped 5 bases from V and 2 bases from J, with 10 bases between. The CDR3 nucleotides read TGTGCCAGCAGATCAGGGACCAACACCGGGGAGCTGTTTTTT. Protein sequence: CASRSGTNTGELFF.

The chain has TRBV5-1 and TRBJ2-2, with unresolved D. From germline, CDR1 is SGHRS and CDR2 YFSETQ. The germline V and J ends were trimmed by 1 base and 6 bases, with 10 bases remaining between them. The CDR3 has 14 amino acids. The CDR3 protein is CASSLSGKAGELFF. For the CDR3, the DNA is TGCGCCAGCAGCTTGTCAGGAAAGGCCGGGGAGCTGTTTTTT.

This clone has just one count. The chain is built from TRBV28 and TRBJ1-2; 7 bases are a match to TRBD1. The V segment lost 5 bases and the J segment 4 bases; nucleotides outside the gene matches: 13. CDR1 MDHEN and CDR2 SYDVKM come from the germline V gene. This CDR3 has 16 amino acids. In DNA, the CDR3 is TGTGCCAGCAGTCCATCCCCCCCACAGGGGCCCTATGGCTACACCTTC. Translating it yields CASSPSPPQGPYGYTF.

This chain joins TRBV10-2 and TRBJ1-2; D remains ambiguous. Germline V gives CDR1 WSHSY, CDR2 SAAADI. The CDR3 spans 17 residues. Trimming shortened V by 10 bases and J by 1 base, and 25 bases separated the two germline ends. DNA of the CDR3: TGCGCCACCTCCCATCGACTCGGACCCGAGGGTAACTATGGCTACACCTTC. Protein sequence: CATSHRLGPEGNYGYTF.

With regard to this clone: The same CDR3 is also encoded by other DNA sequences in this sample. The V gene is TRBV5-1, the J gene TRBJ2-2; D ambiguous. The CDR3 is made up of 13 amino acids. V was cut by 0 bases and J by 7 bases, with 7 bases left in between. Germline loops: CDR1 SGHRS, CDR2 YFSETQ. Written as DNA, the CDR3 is TGCGCCAGCAGCTTGGGGGTTGGCGGGGAGCTGTTTTTT. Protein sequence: CASSLGVGGELFF.

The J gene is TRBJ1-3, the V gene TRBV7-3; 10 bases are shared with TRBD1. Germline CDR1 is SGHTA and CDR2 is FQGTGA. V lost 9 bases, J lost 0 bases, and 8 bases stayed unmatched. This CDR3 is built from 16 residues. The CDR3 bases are TGTGCCAGGAACACGACAGGGGGCGTCTCTGGAAACACCATATATTTT. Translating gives CARNTTGGVSGNTIYF.